These 28 T cell receptor beta chains came from one sample sequenced in a study of T cell responses to AZD1222 COVID-19 vaccine. The method was immunoSEQ multiplex PCR; TCRdb's version includes in-frame clones alone and lacks a portion of them. The table includes 90,000 to 150,000 clones, 80% to 90% detected once. This material consisted of peripheral blood, taken on day 0 of AZD1222 vaccination. These TCRs come from an adult in good health.

The J gene is TRBJ2-5, the V gene TRBV28; TRBD2 aligns across 10 bases. V gave up 3 bases and J gave up 5 bases; unmatched junction bases: 12. The CDR3 extends over 17 amino acids. Germline V lookup: CDR1 MDHEN, CDR2 SYDVKM. The CDR3 reads CASSLGLTSGTGETQYF. CDR3 DNA sequence: TGTGCCAGCAGTTTGGGCCTAACTAGCGGGACGGGTGAGACCCAGTACTTC.

This sequence joins TRBV18 and TRBJ2-7; D is perhaps TRBD2 (6 bases). The germline V gene encodes CDR1 KGHSH and CDR2 LQKENI. Trimming took 6 bases from V and 7 from J, leaving 19 bases between them. The CDR3 has 14 amino acids. The CDR3 DNA is TGTGCCAGCTCGACTGAACGGGGGACTGAGGAGCAGTACTTC. Translated, it gives CASSTERGTEEQYF. The variable domain in full, with the rest retrieved from reference TRBV18 and TRBJ2-7, is NAGVMQNPRHLVRRRGQEARLRCSPMKGHSHVYWYRQLPEEGLKFMVYLQKENIIDESGMPKERFSAEFPKEGPSILRIQQVVRGDSAAYFCASSTERGTEEQYFGPGTRLTVT.

This chain joins TRBV4-1 and TRBJ2-7, with 8 bases aligning to TRBD2. This CDR3 has 17 residues. CDR1 and CDR2 (germline): MGHRA, YSYEKL. The V gene end was trimmed by 0 bases and the J gene end by 6 bases; junction bases not matched to a gene: 13. CDR3 loop: CASSQDLSGTSRLEQYF. CDR3 bases: TGCGCCAGCAGCCAAGATCTTAGTGGGACTAGTCGTCTCGAGCAGTACTTC.

The rearrangement uses TRBV15 and TRBJ2-7; D possibly uses TRBD1 or TRBD2 (5 bases each). The ends were cut back, 0 bases at V and 2 bases at J, with 20 bases in the middle. Germline-derived CDR1 and CDR2 are LNHNV and YYDKDF (reference sequence). CDR3 length: 18 residues. The CDR3 spells CATSRDRGAVSRPYEQYF. The CDR3 DNA reads as TGTGCCACCAGCAGAGATAGGGGAGCGGTCTCACGACCCTACGAGCAGTACTTC.

The chain employs TRBV6-1 and TRBJ1-5, with 7 bases aligning to TRBD1. Per the germline V gene, CDR1 is MNHNS and CDR2 is SASEGT. Germline trimming cut 0 bases from V and 7 bases from J; bases unmatched to any gene: 6. The CDR3 runs 15 residues. The CDR3 region is CASSEATRGRQPQHF. The CDR3 region has the DNA TGTGCCAGCAGTGAAGCGACAAGGGGGCGGCAGCCCCAGCATTTT.

This chain joins TRBV7-8 and TRBJ2-5; unclear D gene. The CDR3 spans 14 residues. Looked up from germline, CDR1 is SGHVS and CDR2 is FQNEAQ. Trimming shortened V by 5 bases and J by 4 bases, and 14 bases separated the two germline ends. The CDR3 sequence is CASSIHSIPETQYF. CDR3 nucleotide sequence: TGTGCCAGCAGCATCCACAGTATCCCAGAGACCCAGTACTTC.

The chain uses TRBV5-1 and TRBJ1-6, with 8 bases lining up with TRBD1. The CDR3 has 16 amino acids. Trimming cost V 0 bases and J 9 bases; bases outside gene matches: 8. Germline V gene data show CDR1 as SGHRS and CDR2 as YFSETQ. CDR3 DNA: TGCGCCAGCAGCTTGGCCGGAGACAGGGGCTTTTCACCCCTCCACTTT. It translates to CASSLAGDRGFSPLHF.

This sequence joins TRBV7-6 and TRBJ1-2; 9 bases agree with TRBD1. CDR3 length: 15 residues. Germline values: CDR1 SGHVS, CDR2 FNYEAQ. The J segment lost 4 bases and the V segment lost 3 bases, leaving 6 bases of the junction unmatched. CDR3 in DNA: TGTGCCAGCAGCTTGGGGACAGGGTTGGCCTATGGCTACACCTTC. Protein sequence: CASSLGTGLAYGYTF.

The V gene is TRBV28, the J gene TRBJ2-7; D is possibly TRBD2 (7 bases). The CDR3 is 16 residues long. Trimming removed 7 bases from V and 1 base from J, with 20 bases in between. Looked up from germline, CDR1 is MDHEN and CDR2 is SYDVKM. The DNA of the CDR3 is TGTGCCAGCACAGATCCTGACAGGCGGGGGTCCTACGAGCAGTACTTC. Its protein is CASTDPDRRGSYEQYF.

This clone was detected once. V usage is TRBV5-1 and J usage is TRBJ2-2, with 8 bases that match TRBD2. The CDR3 runs to 18 residues. V lost 0 bases to trimming and J lost 3 bases; unmatched junction nucleotides: 10. Per the germline V gene, CDR1 is SGHRS and CDR2 is YFSETQ. The CDR3 DNA follows: TGCGCCAGCAGCTTGGCGGGTTTTGCGGGAGGATACACCGGGGAGCTGTTTTTT. Protein sequence: CASSLAGFAGGYTGELFF.

In its sample, this clone was seen a few times. The gene calls are TRBV28 and TRBJ2-5; either TRBD1 or TRBD2 may supply D (5 bases each). Germline values: CDR1 MDHEN, CDR2 SYDVKM. The length of the CDR3 is 14 residues. V was clipped by 4 bases and J by 5 bases, with 14 bases between them. The CDR3 here is CASSSVRGGETQYF. CDR3 DNA: TGTGCCAGCAGTTCCGTCCGGGGCGGGGAGACCCAGTACTTC.

The chain joins TRBV6-1 to TRBJ2-4; TRBD2 matches 8 bases. Germline trimming cut 2 bases from V and 2 bases from J; bases unmatched to any gene: 5. CDR3 length: 16 amino acids. The germline gives CDR1 MNHNS, CDR2 SASEGT. Written as DNA, the CDR3 is TGTGCCAGCAGTGAAAGGGCGGGAGGAACCAAAAACATTCAGTACTTC. As protein: CASSERAGGTKNIQYF.

The gene calls are TRBV4-1 and TRBJ1-4; D gene unclear. This CDR3 spans 16 amino acids. The germline CDR1 and CDR2 sequences are MGHRA and YSYEKL. V was clipped by 3 bases and J by 0 bases, with 11 bases between them. The CDR3 DNA reads as TGCGCCAGCAGCCAGGGAGGAGATGCAACTAATGAAAAACTGTTTTTT. This codes for CASSQGGDATNEKLFF.

The sample holds one count of this clone. The CDR3 loop reads CASSESSGPGLGREDTQYF. Written as DNA, the CDR3 is TGCGCCAGCAGTGAGTCTAGCGGGCCCGGATTGGGGCGGGAAGATACGCAGTATTTT. V is TRBV10-2 and J is TRBJ2-3; 7 bases agree with TRBD2. The germline CDR1 and CDR2 sequences are WSHSY and SAAADI. The CDR3 is 19 amino acids. J was trimmed by 5 bases and V by 0 bases; bases with no gene match: 17.

J is TRBJ2-2 and V is TRBV6-1, with TRBD2 matching 8 bases. CDR3 size: 16 residues. Germline CDR1 reads MNHNS; CDR2 reads SASEGT. V shed 4 bases and J 4 bases; nucleotides not matched to a gene: 8. CDR3 residues: CASSVGLAGPTGELFF. The CDR3 coding sequence is TGTGCCAGCAGTGTTGGTCTAGCGGGCCCCACCGGGGAGCTGTTTTTT.

V is TRBV19 and J is TRBJ1-1; maybe TRBD1 (5 bases). Germline V gene lookup returns CDR1 LNHDA and CDR2 SQIVND (reference sequence). Trimming pared 5 bases from V and 8 bases from J, leaving 15 bases between. The CDR3 has 13 residues. This chain's CDR3 is CASSVDMGGEAFF. CDR3 sequence (DNA): TGTGCCAGTAGTGTCGACATGGGGGGAGAAGCTTTCTTT.

This sequence joins TRBV15 and TRBJ2-1; 7 nucleotides match TRBD2. CDR3 length equals 14 residues. V lost 2 bases and J lost 8; bases outside the gene matches: 6. The germline CDR1 and CDR2 sequences are LNHNV and YYDKDF (reference sequence). In DNA form, the CDR3 reads TGTGCCACCAGCAGATTACCGGGACTATATGAGCAGTTCTTC. This codes for CATSRLPGLYEQFF.

The genes are TRBV30 and TRBJ2-7; D is perhaps TRBD2 (6 bases). CDR1 and CDR2 (germline): GTSNPN, SVGIG (reference sequence). Deletions cut 3 bases from V and 9 bases from J, with 21 bases between. The length of the CDR3 is 14 residues. Written as DNA, the CDR3 is TGTGCCTGGAGGCCAACGGGGGTGAGCGGTGGGCAGTACTTC. Translating gives CAWRPTGVSGGQYF.

The chain is built from TRBV29-1 and TRBJ2-1, with 9 bases aligning to TRBD1. The CDR3 length is 15 residues. The germline V gene encodes CDR1 SQVTM and CDR2 ANQGSEA. J gave up 7 bases and V 7 bases, and 14 bases lay outside the gene matches. The CDR3 reads CSALPLRDRANEQFF. The DNA for the CDR3 is TGCAGCGCCCTCCCATTACGGGACAGGGCGAATGAGCAGTTCTTC.

The gene calls are TRBV30 and TRBJ2-7; 11 bases fit TRBD1. This CDR3 has 15 residues. Germline V gene data show CDR1 as GTSNPN and CDR2 as SVGIG (reference sequence). The V and J ends lost 3 bases and 5 bases, in that order; junction bases with no gene match: 9. This chain's CDR3 is CAWRLGTGGRDEQYF. CDR3 nucleotides: TGTGCCTGGAGACTCGGGACAGGGGGAAGGGACGAGCAGTACTTC.

V usage is TRBV2 and J usage is TRBJ1-1, with 9 bases lining up with TRBD1. The CDR3 extends over 15 amino acids. V dropped 6 bases and J dropped 8; count of bases not matched to a gene: 13. The germline CDR1 and CDR2 sequences are SNHLY and FYNNEI. CDR3 sequence: CASSRDRGGPGEAFF. CDR3 DNA: TGTGCCAGCAGCCGAGACAGGGGGGGGCCCGGCGAAGCTTTCTTT.

V and J are TRBV28 and TRBJ2-1; D possibly corresponds to TRBD2 (6 bases). The CDR3 covers 16 residues. Germline V gene lookup returns CDR1 MDHEN and CDR2 SYDVKM. V lost 8 bases to trimming and J lost 4 bases, with 21 bases between them. The CDR3 nucleotides are TGTGCCAGCCCTCCACGCAAGGCTAGCGCATACAATGAGCAGTTCTTC. Protein product: CASPPRKASAYNEQFF.

V and J are TRBV11-1 and TRBJ2-2; D call uncertain. Looked up from germline, CDR1 is SGHAT and CDR2 is FQDESV (reference sequence). CDR3 length equals 14 residues. Trimming took off 5 bases at V and 0 bases at J, with 7 bases between the two ends. In DNA, the CDR3 is TGTGCCAGCAGCCCCCAAGCGAACACCGGGGAGCTGTTTTTT. The encoded protein is CASSPQANTGELFF.

V gene TRBV7-2 combines with J gene TRBJ1-3; a possible D gene is TRBD1 (5 bases). V was trimmed by 5 bases and J by 0 bases, leaving 14 bases between them. Germline V gene sequence: CDR1 SGHTA, CDR2 FQGNSA. CDR3 length: 16 residues. The CDR3 DNA follows: TGTGCCAGCAGCCCTTCGGGACGGCTCTCTGGAAACACCATATATTTT. Amino acids: CASSPSGRLSGNTIYF.

The rearrangement uses TRBV7-8 and TRBJ1-1; the D is unclear. Trimming removed 5 bases from V and 1 base from J, with 11 bases in between. Germline CDR1 reads SGHVS; CDR2 reads FQNEAQ. The CDR3 has 14 amino acids. CDR3 protein: CASSRGSRNTEAFF. The CDR3 nucleotides read TGTGCCAGCAGCCGCGGCAGTAGGAACACTGAAGCTTTCTTT.

The V gene is TRBV7-9, the J gene TRBJ1-2, with 9 bases that match TRBD1. CDR1 is SEHNR, CDR2 FQNEAQ, per germline (reference sequence). The V and J ends lost 5 bases and 4 bases, in that order; junction bases with no gene match: 8. The CDR3 totals 15 residues. The CDR3 bases are TGTGCCAGCAGCCCCAGGGGACAGGGATTCTATGGCTACACCTTC. It is translated as CASSPRGQGFYGYTF. Supplemented by reference TRBV7-9 and TRBJ1-2, the full variable domain reads DTGVSQNPRHKITKRGQNVTFRCDPISEHNRLYWYRQTLGQGPEFLTYFQNEAQLEKSRLLSDRFSAERPKGSFSTLEIQRTEQGDSAMYLCASSPRGQGFYGYTFGSGTRLTVV.

V gene TRBV11-2 combines with J gene TRBJ2-6; D not resolved. V shed 5 bases and J shed 0 bases, with 17 bases lying between them. The CDR3 is made up of 18 amino acids. Per germline, CDR1 SGHAT and CDR2 FQNNGV. CDR3 DNA: TGTGCCAGCAGCACCAGACTGTCGGGCCCCTCTGGGGCCAACGTCCTGACTTTC. Translation: CASSTRLSGPSGANVLTF.

The chain couples TRBV12-3 or TRBV12-4 to TRBJ1-2; 7 bases fit TRBD1. The CDR3 has 13 amino acids. V lost 3 bases, J lost 7 bases, and 5 bases stayed unmatched. In nucleotides, the CDR3 is TGTGCCAGCAGTTTCCCGACAGGGTCTGGCTACACCTTC. Protein: CASSFPTGSGYTF.